These 28 T cell receptor beta chains were all obtained from the same sample, sequenced in a study of tumor-infiltrating lymphocytes in primary liver carcinoma. The tissue used was unsorted bulk material of roughly 17-32 mg. RNA and DNA were co-extracted from it with the AllPrep DNA/RNA mini kit. TCR beta cDNA came from about 470 ng total RNA, primed with a constant-region primer. Amplification in three nested multiplex PCR rounds with slightly modified ARM-PCR gave rise to TCR beta libraries. A C-beta reverse primer and TRBV1-TRBV30 forward primers served in each of the first two PCR rounds, at 10 cycles apiece. TCRdb itself ran the multiplex PCR reads through MiXCR, one entry per CDR3 protein. The sample has 37,000 or so distinct CDR3 sequences; 75% are singletons. The sequenced sample was tumor-adjacent normal liver tissue. The source is a man between 40 and 49 years old with primary liver carcinoma and hepatitis B virus infection.

This clonotype was picked up one time. The gene calls are TRBV6-1 and TRBJ2-7; 8 bases agree with TRBD1. This CDR3 comprises 14 residues. The germline CDR1 and CDR2 sequences are MNHNS and SASEGT. With V trimmed by 7 bases and J by 6 bases, 11 bases remained unmatched. The CDR3 loop reads CASTEAGGHSEQYF. For the CDR3, the DNA is TGTGCCAGCACTGAGGCAGGGGGCCATAGCGAGCAGTACTTC.

A note on this clonotype: A much larger clone sits a single nucleotide away, making a read error possible. The CDR3 DNA follows: TGTGTCAGTACTCCAACCGGGACTACCTACACAGATACGCAGTATTTT. Translated, it gives CVSTPTGTTYTDTQYF. The rearrangement links TRBV19 to TRBJ2-3; 7 bases match TRBD2. The CDR3 is made up of 16 amino acids. The germline V gene encodes CDR1 LNHDA and CDR2 SQIVND (reference sequence). The complete variable domain, with remaining parts taken from reference TRBV19 and TRBJ2-3, reads DGGITQSPKYLFRKEGQNVTLSCEQNLNHDAMYWYRQDPGQGLRLIYYSQIVNDFQKGDIAEGYSVSREKKESFPLTVTSAQKNPTAFYLCVSTPTGTTYTDTQYFGPGTRLTVL.

The chain's CDR3 is CSARSDRGLETQYF. CDR3 coding DNA: TGCAGTGCTAGATCGGACAGGGGACTTGAGACCCAGTACTTC. The rearrangement uses TRBV20-1 and TRBJ2-5; 9 bases are shared with TRBD1. This CDR3 contains 14 residues. The trim removed 2 bases at V and 5 bases at J, leaving 6 bases unmatched. Germline CDR1 DFQATT, CDR2 SNEGSKA (reference sequence).

A word on this clonotype: The junction and the germline gene differ at one end; a read error may be behind it. This sequence joins TRBV30 and TRBJ1-1; weak D call: TRBD1 (5 bases). The CDR3 length is 13 residues. Germline V gene lookup returns CDR1 GTSNPN and CDR2 SVGIG (reference sequence). The CDR3 here is CARTPGGSTEAFF. The CDR3 region has the DNA TGTGCCCGTACCCCGGGGGGAAGCACTGAAGCCTTCTTT.

This clonotype showed up many times. The chain carries TRBV28 and TRBJ2-7, with TRBD2 identical over 11 bases. Germline CDR1 is MDHEN and CDR2 is SYDVKM. The V and J ends lost 2 bases and 6 bases, in that order; junction bases with no gene match: 0. The CDR3 loop spans 13 amino acids. CDR3 sequence reads: CASSLGTSGEQYF. The CDR3 bases are TGTGCCAGCAGTTTAGGGACTAGCGGCGAGCAGTACTTC.

To note about this clonotype: One junction end does not reproduce the germline sequence, and a read error may be involved. The chain combines TRBV11-2 with TRBJ2-1; 8 positions match TRBD2. CDR3 length: 16 amino acids. CDR1 SGHAT and CDR2 FQNNGV come from the germline V gene. The CDR3 reads CASSSTMSGGYDERFF. The CDR3 nucleotides are TGTGCCAGCAGCTCAACCATGAGCGGGGGCTACGATGAGCGGTTCTTC.

This clonotype was seen just once. One junction end does not reproduce the germline sequence, and a read error may be involved. This chain uses TRBV9 with TRBJ2-4, with 10 bases fitting TRBD2. The CDR3 sequence is 14 residues long. Germline CDR1 SGDLS, CDR2 YYNGEE. The CDR3: CASTTGLAENIEYF. The CDR3, as DNA: TGTGCCAGCACCACTGGACTAGCGGAAAACATTGAGTACTTC.

A note on this clonotype: A junction end diverges from the germline sequence, so it may reflect a read error. This rearrangement joins TRBV10-3 to TRBJ2-3, with TRBD2 identical over 8 bases. Germline assignment: CDR1 ENHRY and CDR2 SYGVKD. The CDR3 is 19 residues long. The CDR3 region has the DNA TGTGACATCAGTGACAGGATTGGACTAGCAGTCTCTAGCACAGATACGCAGTATTTT. This gives the protein CDISDRIGLAVSSTDTQYF.

This clonotype appeared many times. The chain carries TRBV24-1 and TRBJ1-5; TRBD1 matches 9 bases. Germline V lookup: CDR1 KGHDR, CDR2 SFDVKD. The CDR3 runs 15 residues. J gave up 2 bases and V 4 bases, and 2 bases lay outside the gene matches. CDR3 coding DNA: TGTGCCACCAGTGACAGGACAGGGGGCAATCAGCCCCAGCATTTT. This translates into CATSDRTGGNQPQHF.

As regards this clonotype: A much larger clone differs by one base, so this may be a read error. The J gene is TRBJ2-5, the V gene TRBV20-1; D call uncertain. The CDR3 is 14 amino acids. Germline CDR1 reads DFQATT; CDR2 reads SNEGSKA (reference sequence). Trimming stripped 0 bases from V and 2 bases from J, with 10 bases between. The chain's CDR3 is CSARDGTQQETQYF. The CDR3, as DNA: TGCAGTGCTAGAGATGGAACTCAGCAAGAGACCCAGTACTTC.

This clonotype was seen only once. The junction does not match germline at one end; this may be a read error. The V and J genes are TRBV6-2 or TRBV6-3 and TRBJ1-1; a weak D match, TRBD1 (6 bases). The CDR3 runs 15 residues. The germline V gene has CDR1 MNHEY and CDR2 SVGEGT. The CDR3 DNA follows: TGTGCCAGCAGTATAAACAGGGCGGGGAATACTGTAGCTTTCTTT. As protein: CASSINRAGNTVAFF.

Points on this clonotype: At one end, the junction sequence differs from germline, possibly due to a read error. CDR3 bases: TGTGCCAACAGTTACGAAGTGGGAGACAATGAGCAGTTCTTC. Protein: CANSYEVGDNEQFF. The chain carries TRBV6-6 and TRBJ2-1; the D gene is possibly TRBD2 (5 bases). The CDR3 totals 14 residues. Germline V CDR1 and CDR2: MNHNY, SVGAGI (reference sequence).

Regarding this clonotype: The CDR3 ends on some other residue instead of the conserved phenylalanine or tryptophan, so this is likely a read error. The J gene is TRBJ2-1, the V gene TRBV5-5, with 10 positions matching TRBD2. Germline CDR1 and CDR2: SGHKS and YYEKEE (reference sequence). The CDR3 runs to 17 residues. In nucleotides, the CDR3 is TGTGCCGGCAGCCGGGCTCTAGGCCTAGCGGGAGAAAATGAGCAGTTCATC. Its protein product is CAGSRALGLAGENEQFI.

Comment on this clonotype: This may come from a read error, since a much larger clone is one base off. The chain couples TRBV23-1 to TRBJ2-7; no reliable D call. Being an ORF, TRBV23-1 has a function that is uncertain. Trimming shortened V by 5 bases and J by 0 bases, and 17 bases separated the two germline ends. The CDR3 runs to 16 residues. DNA of the CDR3: TGCGCCAGCAGTAAATGCTATGGTACGAGCTCCTACGAGCAGTACTTC. Translating gives CASSKCYGTSSYEQYF.

This CDR3 is CIAQGLGRDEQFF. CDR3 coding DNA: TGCATCGCTCAAGGACTAGGAAGGGATGAGCAGTTCTTC. The J gene is TRBJ2-1, the V gene TRBV29-1; TRBD2 aligns across 7 bases. Germline V gives CDR1 SQVTM, CDR2 ANQGSEA. This CDR3 has 13 residues.

By share of the sample, this clonotype is medium-sized. The J gene is TRBJ2-5, the V gene TRBV6-1; perhaps TRBD2 as D (5 bases). The CDR3 has 13 amino acids. V was cut by 1 base and J by 4 bases, with 7 bases left in between. Germline V gene sequence: CDR1 MNHNS, CDR2 SASEGT. CDR3 amino acids: CASSEVRGETQYF. CDR3 coding DNA: TGTGCCAGCAGTGAAGTCCGGGGAGAGACCCAGTACTTC.

About this clonotype itself: Given the absence of the conserved phenylalanine or tryptophan at the CDR3 end, a read error is likely. The rearrangement links TRBV11-1 to TRBJ2-1; tentative D call: TRBD2 (6 bases). The V gene lost 8 bases and the J gene lost 6 bases, with 35 bases spanning the gap. Germline V lookup: CDR1 SGHAT, CDR2 FQDESV (reference sequence). CDR3 length: 20 amino acids. The chain's CDR3 is CASGIGKTSGASRFGNEQFL. The CDR3, as DNA: TGTGCCAGCGGCATAGGAAAGACTAGTGGGGCCTCACGGTTCGGCAATGAGCAGTTCTTA.

Notes on this clonotype: The CDR3 does not end in the conserved phenylalanine or tryptophan, so this is likely a read error. The chain joins TRBV11-2 to TRBJ2-1, with 8 nucleotides matching TRBD2. The CDR3 extends over 16 amino acids. Germline V gene sequence: CDR1 SGHAT, CDR2 FQNNGV. DNA of the CDR3: TGCGCCAGCAGGTCAACCATGAGCGGGGGTTACAATGAGCAGTTCTCC. This encodes CASRSTMSGGYNEQFS.

As regards this clonotype: The junction and the germline gene differ at one end; a read error may be behind it. CDR3 amino acids: CASTQDKESGYEQYF. CDR3 sequence (DNA): TGTGCCAGCACCCAAGATAAGGAGAGCGGATACGAGCAGTACTTC. The genes are TRBV4-2 and TRBJ2-7, with D possibly matching TRBD2 (5 bases). CDR1 LGHNA and CDR2 YNFKEQ come from the germline V gene. CDR3 size: 15 residues.

Concerning this clonotype itself: This is likely a read error, given that the CDR3 carries no conserved phenylalanine or tryptophan at its end. The limits of the CDR3 on the DNA are not certain, so only TCRdb's listed CDR3 is given. The V gene is TRBV7-8, the J gene TRBJ2-1. The CDR3 length is 14 residues, termini included. The germline V gene has CDR1 SGHVS and CDR2 FQNEAQ. The CDR3 reads CDSSLAGLNNEQFL.

In the case of this clonotype: At one boundary the junction diverges from the germline segment, which might be a read error. The rearrangement uses TRBV10-2 and TRBJ2-3; tentative D call: TRBD2 (5 bases). Germline CDR1 reads WSHSY; CDR2 reads SAAADI. The CDR3 runs 15 residues. The CDR3 reads CASSEGDWSTDTQYF. CDR3 bases: TGTGCCAGCAGTGAGGGCGACTGGAGCACAGATACGCAGTATTTT.

Details on this clonotype: The final CDR3 position lacks the conserved phenylalanine or tryptophan, pointing to a likely read error. The chain uses TRBV11-3 and TRBJ1-1; D is uncertain. Germline CDR1 SGHNT, CDR2 YENEEA. This CDR3 is built from 14 residues. The CDR3 loop reads CASSLGPSNIEAFL. CDR3 in DNA: TGTGCCAGTAGCTTAGGGCCGTCGAACATTGAAGCTTTCCTT.

As regards this clonotype: One end of the junction fails to match germline, which may point to a read error. V and J are TRBV11-1 and TRBJ2-1, with a tentative D call TRBD2 (5 bases). This CDR3 comprises 15 residues. CDR1 and CDR2 (germline): SGHAT, FQDESV (reference sequence). The CDR3 spells CAGSDSSSSYNEQFF. CDR3 coding DNA: TGTGCTGGCAGCGACTCTAGCTCATCCTACAATGAGCAATTCTTC.

This clonotype was found once. The V gene is TRBV20-1, the J gene TRBJ2-3, with D perhaps TRBD2 (5 bases). V lost 3 bases, J lost 5 bases, and 18 bases lay in between. The CDR3 runs 15 residues. The germline gives CDR1 DFQATT, CDR2 SNEGSKA (reference sequence). The CDR3, as DNA: TGCAGTGCTAGGGCCTCTAGTAGTCGGGAAGATACGCAGTATTTT. This encodes CSARASSSREDTQYF.

The table lists this clonotype with a count of one. The chain links TRBV6-1 to TRBJ1-5, with D possibly matching TRBD1 (5 bases). Between the trimmed V and J ends, which lost 5 bases and 6 bases, there was a span of 14 bases. The CDR3 spans 14 residues. The germline gives CDR1 MNHNS, CDR2 SASEGT. CDR3 in amino acids: CASSTGTSLQPQHF. The CDR3 DNA follows: TGTGCCAGCAGTACTGGGACGTCTCTTCAGCCCCAGCATTTT.

The chain carries TRBV5-6 and TRBJ2-3, with D unresolved. The germline V and J ends were trimmed by 4 bases and 15 bases, with 15 bases remaining between them. The CDR3 is 11 residues long. Germline V gene lookup returns CDR1 SGHDT and CDR2 YYEEEE. The CDR3 reads CASSRLGTLYF. The CDR3 region has the DNA TGTGCCAGCAGCCGATTGGGTACGCTTTATTTT.

Details on this clonotype: The junction does not match germline at one end; this may be a read error. The chain couples TRBV6-2 or TRBV6-3 to TRBJ2-3; 7 bases align to TRBD2. This CDR3 is 14 amino acids long. Germline assignment: CDR1 MNHEY and CDR2 SVGEGT. The CDR3 DNA follows: TGTGCCAGCGGTTACTCGACTAGCACAGATACGCAATATTTT. Protein product: CASGYSTSTDTQYF.

The rearrangement links TRBV6-6 to TRBJ2-7, with 11 bases fitting TRBD2. Trimming cost V 4 bases and J 0 bases; bases outside gene matches: 11. Germline V gene data show CDR1 as MNHNY and CDR2 as SVGAGI (reference sequence). The CDR3 has 18 amino acids. The CDR3 DNA reads as TGTGCCAGCAGTTTCTCAGGACTAGCGGGCTTAAGCTCCTACGAGCAGTACTTC. Residues: CASSFSGLAGLSSYEQYF.